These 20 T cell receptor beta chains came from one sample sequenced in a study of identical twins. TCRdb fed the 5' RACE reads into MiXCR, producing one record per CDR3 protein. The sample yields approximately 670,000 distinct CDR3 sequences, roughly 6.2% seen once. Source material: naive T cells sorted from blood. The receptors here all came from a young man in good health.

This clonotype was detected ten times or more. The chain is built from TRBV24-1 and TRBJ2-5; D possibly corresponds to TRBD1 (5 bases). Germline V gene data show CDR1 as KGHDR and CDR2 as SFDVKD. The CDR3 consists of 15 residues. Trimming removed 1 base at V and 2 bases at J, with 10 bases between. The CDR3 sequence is CATSDLGRGQETQYF. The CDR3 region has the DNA TGTGCCACCAGTGATTTAGGTAGGGGTCAAGAGACCCAGTACTTC.

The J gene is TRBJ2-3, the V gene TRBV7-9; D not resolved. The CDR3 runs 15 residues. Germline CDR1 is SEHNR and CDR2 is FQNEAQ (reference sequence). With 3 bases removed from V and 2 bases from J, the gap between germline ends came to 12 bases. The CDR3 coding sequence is TGTGCCAGCAGCTTTTTCGTATCCGACACAGATACGCAGTATTTT. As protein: CASSFFVSDTDTQYF.

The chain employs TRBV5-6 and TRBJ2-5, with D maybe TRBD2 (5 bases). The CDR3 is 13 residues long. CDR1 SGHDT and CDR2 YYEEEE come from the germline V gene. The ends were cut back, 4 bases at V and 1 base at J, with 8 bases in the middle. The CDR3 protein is CASSEEGQETQYF. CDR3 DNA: TGTGCCAGCAGCGAAGAGGGCCAAGAGACCCAGTACTTC.

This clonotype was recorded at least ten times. CDR3 loop: CASSPLPGQGNQPQHF. In DNA form, the CDR3 reads TGCGCCAGCAGCCCGCTGCCGGGACAGGGCAATCAGCCCCAGCATTTT. The chain has TRBV5-1 and TRBJ1-5; TRBD1 aligns across 8 bases. J lost 2 bases, V lost 4 bases, and 8 bases had no gene match. Germline CDR1 and CDR2: SGHRS and YFSETQ. CDR3 length: 16 amino acids.

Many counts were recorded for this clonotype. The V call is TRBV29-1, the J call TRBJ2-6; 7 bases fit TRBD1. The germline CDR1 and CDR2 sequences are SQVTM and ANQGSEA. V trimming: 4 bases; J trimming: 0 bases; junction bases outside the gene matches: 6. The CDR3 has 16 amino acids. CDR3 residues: CSVGDRRFSGANVLTF. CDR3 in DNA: TGCAGCGTTGGGGACAGACGGTTCTCTGGGGCCAACGTCCTGACTTTC.

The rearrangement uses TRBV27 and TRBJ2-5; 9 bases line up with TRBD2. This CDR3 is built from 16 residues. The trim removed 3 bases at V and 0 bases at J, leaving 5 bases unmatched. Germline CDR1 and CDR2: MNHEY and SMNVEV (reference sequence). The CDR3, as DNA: TGTGCCAGCAGTTTCGTCGCTAGCGGGAACCAAGAGACCCAGTACTTC. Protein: CASSFVASGNQETQYF.

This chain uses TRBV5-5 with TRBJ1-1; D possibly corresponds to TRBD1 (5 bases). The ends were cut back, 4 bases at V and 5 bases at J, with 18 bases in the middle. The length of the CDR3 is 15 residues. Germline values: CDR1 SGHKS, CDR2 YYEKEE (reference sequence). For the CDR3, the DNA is TGTGCCAGCAGCCTCCCCGGGGCCCAAGGGACTGAAGCTTTCTTT. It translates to CASSLPGAQGTEAFF.

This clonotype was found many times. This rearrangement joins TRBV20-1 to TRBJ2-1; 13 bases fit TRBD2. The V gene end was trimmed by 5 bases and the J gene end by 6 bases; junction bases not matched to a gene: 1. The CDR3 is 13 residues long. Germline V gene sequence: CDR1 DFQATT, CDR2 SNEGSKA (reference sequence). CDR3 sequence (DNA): TGCAGTGCTGGGACTAGCGGGATCAATGAGCAGTTCTTC. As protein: CSAGTSGINEQFF.

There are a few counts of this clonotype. CDR3 region: CASSPWTGSNTGELFF. CDR3 DNA: TGTGCCAGCAGCCCCTGGACAGGCTCGAACACCGGGGAGCTGTTTTTT. V gene TRBV11-3 combines with J gene TRBJ2-2; 7 bases are a match to TRBD1. This CDR3 contains 16 residues. Per germline, CDR1 SGHNT and CDR2 YENEEA. The V segment lost 5 bases and the J segment 0 bases; nucleotides outside the gene matches: 6.

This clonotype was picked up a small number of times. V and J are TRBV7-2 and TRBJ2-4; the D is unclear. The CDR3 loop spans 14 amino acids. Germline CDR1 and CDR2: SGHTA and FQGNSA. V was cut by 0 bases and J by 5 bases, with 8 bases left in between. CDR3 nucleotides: TGTGCCAGCAGCTTAGCGAGTCCACAAAACATTCAGTACTTC. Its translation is CASSLASPQNIQYF.

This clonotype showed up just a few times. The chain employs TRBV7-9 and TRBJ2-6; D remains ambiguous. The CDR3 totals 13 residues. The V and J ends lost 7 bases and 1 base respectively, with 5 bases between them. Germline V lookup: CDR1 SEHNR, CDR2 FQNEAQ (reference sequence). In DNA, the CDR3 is TGTGCCAGCATTTCTTCTGGGGCCAACGTCCTGACTTTC. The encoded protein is CASISSGANVLTF.

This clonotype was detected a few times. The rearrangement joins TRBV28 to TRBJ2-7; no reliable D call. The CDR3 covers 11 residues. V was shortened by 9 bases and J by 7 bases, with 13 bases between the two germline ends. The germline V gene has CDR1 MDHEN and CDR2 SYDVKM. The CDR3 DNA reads TGTGCCAGTAGGGTAAGATTTGAGCAGTACTTC. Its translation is CASRVRFEQYF.

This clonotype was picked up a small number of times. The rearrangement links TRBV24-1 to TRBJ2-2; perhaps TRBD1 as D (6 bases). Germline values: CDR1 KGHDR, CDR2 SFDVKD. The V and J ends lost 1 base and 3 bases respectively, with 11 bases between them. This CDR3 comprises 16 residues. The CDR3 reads CATSDFTGYHTGELFF. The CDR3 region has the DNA TGTGCCACCAGTGATTTTACAGGGTACCACACCGGGGAGCTGTTTTTT.

CDR3 sequence reads: CASSLVSRVYNEQFF. Here the CDR3 DNA reads TGTGCCAGCAGCTTAGTCTCGCGGGTCTACAATGAGCAGTTCTTC. The chain couples TRBV11-3 to TRBJ2-1; TRBD2 might be the D (5 bases). Germline V gene data show CDR1 as SGHNT and CDR2 as YENEEA. The CDR3 extends over 15 amino acids. V was clipped by 1 base and J by 3 bases, with 10 bases between them. Together with reference TRBV11-3 and TRBJ2-1, the CDR3 gives the full variable domain: EAGVVQSPRYKIIEKKQPVAFWCNPISGHNTLYWYLQNLGQGPELLIRYENEEAVDDSQLPKDRFSAERLKGVDSTLKIQPAELGDSAVYLCASSLVSRVYNEQFFGPGTRLTVL.

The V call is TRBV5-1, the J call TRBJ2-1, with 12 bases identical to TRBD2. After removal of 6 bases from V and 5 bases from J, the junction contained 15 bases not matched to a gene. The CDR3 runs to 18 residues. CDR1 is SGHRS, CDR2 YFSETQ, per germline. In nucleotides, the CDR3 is TGCGCCAGCATCCCCCCGACTAGCGGGAGTCTGAGGAACAATGAGCAGTTCTTC. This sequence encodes CASIPPTSGSLRNNEQFF.

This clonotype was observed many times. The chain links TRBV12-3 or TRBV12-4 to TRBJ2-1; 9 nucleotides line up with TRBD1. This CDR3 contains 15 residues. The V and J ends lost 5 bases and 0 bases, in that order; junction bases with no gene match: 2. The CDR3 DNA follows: TGTGCCAGCAGTATGGACAGGGGCTCCTACAATGAGCAGTTCTTC. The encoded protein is CASSMDRGSYNEQFF.

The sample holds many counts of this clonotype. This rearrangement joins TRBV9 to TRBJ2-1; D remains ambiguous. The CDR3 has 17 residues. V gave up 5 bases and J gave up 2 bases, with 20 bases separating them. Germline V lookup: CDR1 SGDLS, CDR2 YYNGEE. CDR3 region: CASSSSQADGTYNEQFF. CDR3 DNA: TGTGCCAGCAGTTCATCCCAGGCCGACGGAACCTACAATGAGCAGTTCTTC.

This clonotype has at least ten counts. CDR3 sequence: CASSPGTTYPTEAFF. Written as DNA, the CDR3 is TGCGCCAGCAGCCCTGGGACAACCTATCCCACTGAAGCTTTCTTT. This sequence joins TRBV5-1 and TRBJ1-1; perhaps TRBD1 as D (6 bases). Looked up from germline, CDR1 is SGHRS and CDR2 is YFSETQ. V was clipped by 4 bases and J by 4 bases, with 17 bases between them. This CDR3 comprises 15 residues.

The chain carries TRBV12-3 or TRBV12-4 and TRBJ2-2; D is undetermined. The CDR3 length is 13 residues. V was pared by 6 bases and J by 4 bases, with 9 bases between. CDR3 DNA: TGTGCCAGCAGCCGCCCCGTCACCGGGGAGCTGTTTTTT. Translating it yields CASSRPVTGELFF.

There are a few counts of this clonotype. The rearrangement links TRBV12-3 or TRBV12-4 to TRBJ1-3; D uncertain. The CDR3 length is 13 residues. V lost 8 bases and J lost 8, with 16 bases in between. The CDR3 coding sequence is TGTGCCAGCGCAACGAGGCCTTGGGACACCATATATTTT. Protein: CASATRPWDTIYF.